The 32 T cell receptor beta chains presented below share a single source sample, sequenced in a study of shared clonotypes between healthy human individuals. Assay: immunoSEQ multiplex PCR; the TCRdb copy retains only in-frame clones and omits some. This table holds about 600,000 clones, roughly 79% found once. Material for sequencing was PBMCs. The receptor set was obtained from a middle-aged woman in good health. Some clones in this sample may be carry-over from other donors' samples.

The genes are TRBV18 and TRBJ2-2; D unclear. The V end lost 0 bases, the J end lost 7 bases, and 9 bases lay between the germline ends. This CDR3 region has 14 residues. Germline V gene data show CDR1 as KGHSH and CDR2 as LQKENI. Here the CDR3 reads CASSPPSLRGELFF. CDR3 coding DNA: TGTGCCAGCTCACCACCTTCCCTCCGCGGGGAGCTGTTTTTT.

The chain links TRBV19 to TRBJ2-7; 10 bases map to TRBD1. Trimming cost V 5 bases and J 0 bases; bases outside gene matches: 13. Germline values: CDR1 LNHDA, CDR2 SQIVND (reference sequence). The CDR3 contains 18 residues. In DNA form, the CDR3 reads TGTGCCAGTAGTCAGGGACAGGGGCGTCCCGTCAACTCCTACGAGCAGTACTTC. It codes for CASSQGQGRPVNSYEQYF. The full variable domain, completed using reference TRBV19 and TRBJ2-7, is DGGITQSPKYLFRKEGQNVTLSCEQNLNHDAMYWYRQDPGQGLRLIYYSQIVNDFQKGDIAEGYSVSREKKESFPLTVTSAQKNPTAFYLCASSQGQGRPVNSYEQYFGPGTRLTVT.

This clone has more than one count but fewer than ten. Other DNA sequences in this sample translate to the same CDR3. This chain joins TRBV14 and TRBJ1-5; D might be TRBD1 (5 bases). V lost 4 bases and J 1 base, leaving 5 bases between the germline ends. The CDR3 is made up of 13 amino acids. Germline CDR1 and CDR2: SGHDN and FVKESK. The CDR3 reads CASSRDSNQPQHF. The CDR3 coding sequence is TGTGCCAGCAGCCGGGACAGCAATCAGCCCCAGCATTTT.

The genes are TRBV6-6 and TRBJ2-3; 7 nucleotides line up with TRBD2. This CDR3 has 14 residues. Germline V gene data show CDR1 as MNHNY and CDR2 as SVGAGI (reference sequence). V lost 5 bases, J lost 2 bases, and 4 bases stayed unmatched. The CDR3 coding sequence is TGTGCCAGCAGTACGGGGGGTCCCACAGATACGCAGTATTTT. It translates to CASSTGGPTDTQYF.

J is TRBJ2-2 and V is TRBV30, with D unresolved. The CDR3 covers 13 residues. Germline V lookup: CDR1 GTSNPN, CDR2 SVGIG (reference sequence). V gave up 3 bases and J gave up 4 bases, with 9 bases separating them. This CDR3 is CAWSRVSTGELFF. The CDR3 nucleotides are TGTGCCTGGAGCCGAGTGAGCACCGGGGAGCTGTTTTTT.

The J gene is TRBJ1-4, the V gene TRBV28; tentatively, D is TRBD1 (5 bases). The CDR3 covers 15 residues. CDR1 is MDHEN and CDR2 is SYDVKM in the germline V gene. Trimming pared 5 bases from V and 5 bases from J, leaving 15 bases between. CDR3 sequence (DNA): TGTGCCAGCAGTGCGGCCAGGGACGGGAATGAAAAACTGTTTTTT. This gives the protein CASSAARDGNEKLFF.

V usage is TRBV30 and J usage is TRBJ2-7; D gene unclear. This CDR3 has 14 amino acids. Germline CDR1 GTSNPN, CDR2 SVGIG (reference sequence). V was shortened by 7 bases and J by 0 bases, with 16 bases between the two germline ends. For the CDR3, the DNA is TGTGCCTTCGGCAGGAATCCAAGCTCCTACGAGCAGTACTTC. Translating gives CAFGRNPSSYEQYF.

J is TRBJ1-3 and V is TRBV2, with 7 bases lining up with TRBD1. The CDR3 has 13 amino acids. J lost 2 bases, V lost 6 bases, and 1 base had no gene match. Per germline, CDR1 SNHLY and CDR2 FYNNEI. The CDR3 protein is CASRRGPGNTIYF. Written as DNA, the CDR3 is TGTGCCAGCAGAAGGGGGCCTGGAAACACCATATATTTT.

This clone came up a few times. The genes are TRBV11-2 and TRBJ1-1; D is ambiguous. The CDR3 sequence is 13 residues long. Trimming took 0 bases from V and 4 from J, leaving 6 bases between them. CDR1 is SGHAT, CDR2 FQNNGV, per germline. The CDR3 DNA reads TGTGCCAGCAGCTTAGAACTCTCCACTGAAGCTTTCTTT. As protein: CASSLELSTEAFF.

Remarks on this clone: A read error is possible here, since a much larger clone lies one base away. The rearrangement uses TRBV10-3 and TRBJ2-7; no clear D. The length of the CDR3 is 14 residues. Germline V gene sequence: CDR1 ENHRY, CDR2 SYGVKD. V dropped 0 bases and J dropped 3 bases, with 9 bases sitting between them. The CDR3 spells CAISESSHYYEQYF. The CDR3 DNA reads TGTGCCATCAGTGAGTCCAGTCACTACTACGAGCAGTACTTC.

The rearrangement joins TRBV6-5 to TRBJ2-6; D remains ambiguous. V was clipped by 4 bases and J by 0 bases, with 7 bases between them. The CDR3 loop spans 15 amino acids. Germline CDR1 MNHEY, CDR2 SVGAGI. CDR3 amino acids: CASSLGSSGANVLTF. In DNA, the CDR3 is TGTGCCAGCAGTTTAGGTAGCTCTGGGGCCAACGTCCTGACTTTC.

The chain carries TRBV2 and TRBJ2-6; D remains ambiguous. V lost 0 bases and J lost 4, with 7 bases in between. The length of the CDR3 is 15 residues. CDR1 and CDR2 from the germline V gene are SNHLY and FYNNEI. Written as DNA, the CDR3 is TGTGCCAGCAGTGAAGCGCTTCTGGGGGCCAACGTCCTGACTTTC. Translating gives CASSEALLGANVLTF.

The chain combines TRBV5-6 with TRBJ1-5, with a possible D match to TRBD1 (5 bases). Germline lookup yields CDR1 SGHDT and CDR2 YYEEEE. V was clipped by 7 bases and J by 5 bases, with 13 bases between them. This CDR3 comprises 13 residues. Here the CDR3 DNA reads TGTGCCAGCTCGGCGGGGGTCGATCAGCCCCAGCATTTT. It codes for CASSAGVDQPQHF.

The chain joins TRBV29-1 to TRBJ2-2; D gene unclear. The CDR3 is 14 amino acids. Looked up from germline, CDR1 is SQVTM and CDR2 is ANQGSEA. Deletions cut 0 bases from V and 6 bases from J, with 11 bases between. CDR3 DNA sequence: TGCAGCGTTGAAGATCGGACCCCTGCCGGGGAGCTGTTTTTT. Protein: CSVEDRTPAGELFF.

This clone was seen just once. The V and J genes are TRBV28 and TRBJ1-2; the D is unclear. V lost 6 bases, J lost 3 bases, and 11 bases lay in between. The germline V gene encodes CDR1 MDHEN and CDR2 SYDVKM. The CDR3 sequence is 13 residues long. CDR3 residues: CASRAETYYGYTF. The CDR3 nucleotides read TGTGCCAGCAGGGCAGAAACTTACTATGGCTACACCTTC.

The chain carries TRBV6-1 and TRBJ1-5; TRBD1 matches 8 bases. V was clipped by 7 bases and J by 7 bases; unmatched bases: 9. The CDR3 loop spans 14 amino acids. Per the germline V gene, CDR1 is MNHNS and CDR2 is SASEGT. The CDR3 sequence is CASNSAGGEQPQHF. DNA for the CDR3: TGTGCCAGCAATTCTGCAGGGGGCGAACAGCCCCAGCATTTT.

The genes are TRBV2 and TRBJ2-1; D is ambiguous. CDR1 is SNHLY and CDR2 is FYNNEI in the germline V gene. The CDR3 length is 13 residues. Trimming stripped 3 bases from V and 12 bases from J, with 15 bases between. Here the CDR3 DNA reads TGTGCCAGCAGTGATCAGGACCTATCTACGCAGTTCTTC. Encoded protein: CASSDQDLSTQFF.

The V gene is TRBV5-4, the J gene TRBJ2-1, with D tentatively TRBD2 (5 bases). The CDR3 is 16 amino acids. The germline V gene has CDR1 SGHNT and CDR2 YYREEE (reference sequence). The V end lost 4 bases, the J end lost 4 bases, and 18 bases lay between the germline ends. The chain's CDR3 is CASSPSRTSYYNEQFF. The CDR3 DNA reads as TGTGCCAGCAGCCCTTCAAGGACTTCGTATTACAATGAGCAGTTCTTC.

CDR3 protein: CASSGGFGNEQFF. DNA of the CDR3: TGTGCCAGCAGTGGGGGCTTCGGCAATGAGCAGTTCTTC. This sequence joins TRBV7-2 and TRBJ2-1, with D tentatively TRBD1 (6 bases). The ends were cut back, 6 bases at V and 6 bases at J, with 12 bases in the middle. The CDR3 runs 13 residues. CDR1 and CDR2 from the germline V gene are SGHTA and FQGNSA.

Here the CDR3 reads CAWSGWREANRGRHEQFF. The CDR3 coding sequence is TGTGCCTGGTCCGGTTGGCGGGAGGCCAATAGGGGTAGGCATGAGCAGTTCTTC. This chain uses TRBV30 with TRBJ2-1; 8 bases are shared with TRBD2. Germline V gives CDR1 GTSNPN, CDR2 SVGIG (reference sequence). Trimming took 5 bases from V and 8 from J; bases not matched to a gene: 23. This CDR3 has 18 amino acids.

The rearrangement uses TRBV7-8 and TRBJ1-2, with D possibly being TRBD1 (6 bases). V gave up 5 bases and J gave up 4 bases, with 11 bases separating them. Germline V gives CDR1 SGHVS, CDR2 FQNEAQ. CDR3 size: 13 residues. The CDR3 DNA reads as TGTGCCAGCAGCCAACAGGGTGGCTATGGCTACACCTTC. The encoded protein is CASSQQGGYGYTF.

The chain uses TRBV27 and TRBJ1-5, with a tentative D call TRBD1 (6 bases). V gave up 5 bases and J gave up 7 bases, with 18 bases separating them. The CDR3 sequence is 15 residues long. From germline, CDR1 is MNHEY and CDR2 SMNVEV (reference sequence). The CDR3 nucleotides are TGTGCCAGCAGTCAAACGTCAGGGGTTGGGCAGCCCCAGCATTTT. Translated: CASSQTSGVGQPQHF.

This clone was seen a single time. CDR3 region: CASSLADFIYGYTF. In DNA, the CDR3 is TGTGCCAGCAGTTTAGCGGACTTTATCTATGGCTACACCTTC. V is TRBV28 and J is TRBJ1-2, with D uncertain. Looked up from germline, CDR1 is MDHEN and CDR2 is SYDVKM. Trimming shortened V by 2 bases and J by 4 bases, and 11 bases separated the two germline ends. The CDR3 length is 14 residues.

The count of this clone is one. CDR3 sequence reads: CASSLARLVREQYF. The CDR3 nucleotides read TGTGCCAGCAGCTTAGCTCGACTAGTGCGGGAGCAGTACTTC. V usage is TRBV7-8 and J usage is TRBJ2-7; a possible D gene is TRBD2 (6 bases). Trimming took off 0 bases at V and 7 bases at J, with 13 bases between the two ends. Germline V gene data show CDR1 as SGHVS and CDR2 as FQNEAQ. This CDR3 comprises 14 residues.

V and J are TRBV5-1 and TRBJ2-5, with a possible D match to TRBD2 (6 bases). Germline CDR1 reads SGHRS; CDR2 reads YFSETQ. The CDR3 spans 18 residues. V gave up 0 bases and J gave up 1 base, with 19 bases separating them. The CDR3 DNA sequence: TGCGCCAGCAGCTTGGGAAGTTGGGGGGAGGCGGTCCAAGAGACCCAGTACTTC. The encoded protein is CASSLGSWGEAVQETQYF.

The rearrangement uses TRBV7-3 and TRBJ2-2, with 8 bases matching TRBD2. The CDR3 contains 17 residues. CDR1 and CDR2 (germline): SGHTA, FQGTGA. V lost 5 bases and J lost 5; bases outside the gene matches: 13. The CDR3 nucleotides read TGTGCCAGCAGCCCCTACTATAGCGGGATGGGGACCGGGGAGCTGTTTTTT. Translating it yields CASSPYYSGMGTGELFF.

Only a few counts were recorded for this clone. The chain uses TRBV6-6 and TRBJ2-1; the D gene is possibly TRBD2 (6 bases). V was cut by 7 bases and J by 1 base, with 17 bases left in between. Germline V CDR1 and CDR2: MNHNY, SVGAGI (reference sequence). This CDR3 has 16 residues. CDR3 sequence: CASKPNGRGSYNEQFF. In DNA form, the CDR3 reads TGTGCCAGCAAGCCTAACGGGAGAGGGTCCTACAATGAGCAGTTCTTC.

This clone has just a few counts. V gene TRBV2 combines with J gene TRBJ2-3, with TRBD2 identical over 16 bases. The CDR3 consists of 15 residues. Looked up from germline, CDR1 is SNHLY and CDR2 is FYNNEI. Unmatched junction bases numbered 2, after V lost 5 bases and J lost 6 bases. CDR3 sequence (DNA): TGTGCCAGCAGTCCGGGACTAGCGGGAGGGGATACGCAGTATTTT. Amino acids: CASSPGLAGGDTQYF.

The J gene is TRBJ2-2, the V gene TRBV7-9; a weak D match, TRBD1 (6 bases). The ends were cut back, 1 base at V and 0 bases at J, with 9 bases in the middle. Per germline, CDR1 SEHNR and CDR2 FQNEAQ (reference sequence). This CDR3 has 16 residues. The CDR3 region has the DNA TGTGCCAGCAGCTTAGTTGGGACAACGAACACCGGGGAGCTGTTTTTT. It is translated as CASSLVGTTNTGELFF.

This chain connects TRBV29-1 to TRBJ1-4; 11 bases are a match to TRBD1. The CDR3 loop spans 12 amino acids. The V and J ends lost 6 bases and 8 bases, in that order; junction bases with no gene match: 2. The germline V gene encodes CDR1 SQVTM and CDR2 ANQGSEA. The CDR3 bases are TGCAGCGTGGGACAGGGGGACGAAAAACTGTTTTTT. Protein: CSVGQGDEKLFF.

The V and J genes are TRBV7-3 and TRBJ1-1; unclear D gene. Trimming pared 5 bases from V and 0 bases from J, leaving 10 bases between. The length of the CDR3 is 14 residues. Germline V CDR1 and CDR2: SGHTA, FQGTGA. The CDR3: CASSLLAVNTEAFF. The CDR3 coding sequence is TGTGCCAGCAGCCTCCTGGCGGTGAACACTGAAGCTTTCTTT.

The sample holds many counts of this clone. The sample contains more than one DNA sequence encoding this CDR3. This chain uses TRBV30 with TRBJ1-3, with 8 bases lining up with TRBD1. The CDR3 loop spans 15 amino acids. Trimming at V came to 4 bases and at J to 0 bases, leaving 5 bases not matched to a gene. CDR1 and CDR2 from the germline V gene are GTSNPN and SVGIG (reference sequence). The CDR3, as DNA: TGTGCCTGGACCCTGGGACAGGTCTCTGGAAACACCATATATTTT. As protein: CAWTLGQVSGNTIYF.